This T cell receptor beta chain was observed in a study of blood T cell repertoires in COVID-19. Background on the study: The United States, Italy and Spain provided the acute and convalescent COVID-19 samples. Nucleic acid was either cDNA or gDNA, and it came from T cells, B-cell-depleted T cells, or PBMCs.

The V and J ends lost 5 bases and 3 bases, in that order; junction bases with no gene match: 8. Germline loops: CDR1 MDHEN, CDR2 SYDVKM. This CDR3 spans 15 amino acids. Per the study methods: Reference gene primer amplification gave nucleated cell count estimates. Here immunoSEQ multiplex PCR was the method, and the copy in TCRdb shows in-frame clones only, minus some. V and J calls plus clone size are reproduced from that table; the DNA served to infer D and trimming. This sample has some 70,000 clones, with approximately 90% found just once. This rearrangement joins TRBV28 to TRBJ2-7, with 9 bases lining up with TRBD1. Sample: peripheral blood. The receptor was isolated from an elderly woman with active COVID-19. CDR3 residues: CASSPPGTGRYEQYF. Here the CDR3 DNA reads TGTGCCAGCAGTCCCCCGGGGACAGGGCGCTACGAGCAGTACTTC.